A single sample is the source of the 3 T cell receptor beta chains below, sequenced in a study of shared clonotypes between healthy human individuals. TCRdb's copy holds only in-frame clones and misses some; the assay was immunoSEQ multiplex PCR. The profile shows some 350,000 clones, approximately 74% of them singletons. The sample taken for sequencing was memory CD4+ T cells sorted from blood. Subset denoted: CD45RA-negative fraction. Source of these receptors: a man aged 25-40 years in good health.

V gene TRBV28 combines with J gene TRBJ2-2, with 7 bases aligning to TRBD1. The CDR3 is 14 amino acids. Germline V gene lookup returns CDR1 MDHEN and CDR2 SYDVKM. J lost 7 bases, V lost 5 bases, and 7 bases had no gene match. CDR3 coding DNA: TGTGCCAGCAGTCGAGGGGGCCCAGGCGGGGAGCTGTTTTTT. It specifies CASSRGGPGGELFF.

The chain employs TRBV6-1 and TRBJ2-1; D call uncertain. Germline-derived CDR1 and CDR2 are MNHNS and SASEGT. CDR3 length: 15 residues. V was clipped by 8 bases and J by 2 bases, with 16 bases between them. CDR3 bases: TGTGCCAGCGCATTCGGAAACGGGCCCTACAATGAGCAGTTCTTC. It translates to CASAFGNGPYNEQFF.

This chain connects TRBV4-3 to TRBJ2-7, with TRBD2 matching over 11 bases. The trim removed 4 bases at V and 3 bases at J, leaving 2 bases unmatched. This CDR3 is 14 amino acids long. Germline CDR1 reads LGHNA; CDR2 reads YSLEER. For the CDR3, the DNA is TGCGCCAGCAGCCCCGGGACTAGCGGCTACGAGCAGTACTTC. This encodes CASSPGTSGYEQYF.